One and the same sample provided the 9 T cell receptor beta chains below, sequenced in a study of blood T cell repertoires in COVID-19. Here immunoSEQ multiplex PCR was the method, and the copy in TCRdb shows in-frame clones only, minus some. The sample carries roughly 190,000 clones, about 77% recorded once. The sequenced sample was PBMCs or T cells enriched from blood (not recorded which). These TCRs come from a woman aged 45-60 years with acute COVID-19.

The CDR3 region is CASSQVPSRDRGVYGGCEQYV. CDR3 DNA sequence: TGTGCCAGCAGCCAAGTTCCCTCCCGGGACAGGGGCGTGTATGGGGGTTGTGAGCAGTACGTC. This sequence joins TRBV3-1 (or the pseudogene TRBV3-2) and TRBJ2-7; 10 bases match TRBD1. J lost 7 bases, V lost 1 base, and 25 bases had no gene match. The CDR3 loop spans 21 amino acids. The germline V gene has CDR1 LGHDT and CDR2 YNNKEL (reference sequence).

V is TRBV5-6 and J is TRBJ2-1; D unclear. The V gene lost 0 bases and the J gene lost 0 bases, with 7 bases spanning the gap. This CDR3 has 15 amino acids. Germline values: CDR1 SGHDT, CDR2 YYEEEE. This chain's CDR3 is CASSLVLSSYNEQFF. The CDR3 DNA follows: TGTGCCAGCAGCTTGGTCCTAAGCTCCTACAATGAGCAGTTCTTC.

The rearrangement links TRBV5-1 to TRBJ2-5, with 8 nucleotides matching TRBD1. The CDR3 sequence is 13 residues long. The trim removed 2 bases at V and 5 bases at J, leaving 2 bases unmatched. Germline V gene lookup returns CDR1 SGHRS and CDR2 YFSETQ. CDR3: CASSLNRGETQYF. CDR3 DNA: TGCGCCAGCAGCTTAAACAGGGGGGAGACCCAGTACTTC.

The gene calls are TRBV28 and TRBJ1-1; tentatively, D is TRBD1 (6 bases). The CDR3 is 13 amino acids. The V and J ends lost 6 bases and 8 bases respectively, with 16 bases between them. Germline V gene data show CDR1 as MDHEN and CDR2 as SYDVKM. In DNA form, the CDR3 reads TGTGCCAGCAGCCCGAGGGGGGGAAGGGAAGCTTTCTTT. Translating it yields CASSPRGGREAFF.

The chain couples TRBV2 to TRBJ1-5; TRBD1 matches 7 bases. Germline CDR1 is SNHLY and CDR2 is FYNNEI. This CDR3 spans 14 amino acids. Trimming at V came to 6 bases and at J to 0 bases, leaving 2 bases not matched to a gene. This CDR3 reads CASRQGVSNQPQHF. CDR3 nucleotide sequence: TGTGCCAGCAGGCAGGGGGTTAGCAATCAGCCCCAGCATTTT.

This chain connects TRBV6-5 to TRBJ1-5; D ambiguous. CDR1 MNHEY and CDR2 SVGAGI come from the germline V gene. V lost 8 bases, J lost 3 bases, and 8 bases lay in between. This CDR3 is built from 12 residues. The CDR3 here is CASQLPNQPQHF. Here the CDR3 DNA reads TGTGCCAGCCAACTCCCCAATCAGCCCCAGCATTTT.

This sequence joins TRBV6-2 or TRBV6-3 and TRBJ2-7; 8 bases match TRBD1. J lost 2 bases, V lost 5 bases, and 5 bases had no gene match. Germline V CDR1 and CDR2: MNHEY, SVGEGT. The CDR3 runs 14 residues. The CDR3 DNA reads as TGTGCCAGCAGTCGGACAGGGCCCCCCTACGAGCAGTACGTC. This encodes CASSRTGPPYEQYV.

The DNA for the CDR3 is TGTGCCACCAGTGACACTCGACAGTCCAACGTCCTGACTTTC. Protein: CATSDTRQSNVLTF. The chain links TRBV24-1 to TRBJ2-6; D might be TRBD1 (5 bases). CDR3 length equals 14 residues. CDR1 is KGHDR and CDR2 is SFDVKD in the germline V gene. V was trimmed by 4 bases and J by 8 bases, leaving 11 bases between them.

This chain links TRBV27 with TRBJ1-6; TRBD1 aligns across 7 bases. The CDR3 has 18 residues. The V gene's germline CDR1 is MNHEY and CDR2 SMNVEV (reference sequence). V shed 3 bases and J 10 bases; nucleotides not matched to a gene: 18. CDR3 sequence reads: CASSFSVATGQGLSPLHF. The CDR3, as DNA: TGTGCCAGCAGTTTCAGTGTGGCGACAGGGCAGGGTCTCTCACCCCTCCACTTT.